The source of this T cell receptor (beta chain) is a study of cytomegalovirus exposure and HLA in healthy donors. Study-wide findings and caveats: TCR beta V- and J-gene trimming was later associated with a missense DCLRE1C variant. Later analysis placed DRB1 highest and HLA-C lowest in TCR association rates, which differed by HLA locus.

This clone has a handful of counts. Its antigen is still unknown. Primers for the PCR totalled 60 Vbeta and 13 Jbeta. The assay was immunoSEQ multiplex PCR, and TCRdb's table has in-frame clones only and misses some. Of about 150,000 clones listed, about 85% are singletons. Unmatched junction bases numbered 6, after V lost 0 bases and J lost 4 bases. The germline gives CDR1 PRHDT, CDR2 FYEKMQ (reference sequence). The CDR3 extends over 18 amino acids. The sample taken for sequencing was PBMCs. The chain couples TRBV13 to TRBJ2-3, with 14 bases matching TRBD2. The TCR sequence derives from a woman under 30 in good health and CMV-seronegative. The CDR3 loop reads CASSLGGLAGVSPDTQYF. CDR3 in DNA: TGTGCCAGCAGCTTAGGGGGACTAGCGGGAGTGTCCCCAGATACGCAGTATTTT. The full variable domain, rest sourced from reference TRBV13 and TRBJ2-3, is AAGVIQSPRHLIKEKRETATLKCYPIPRHDTVYWYQQGPGQDPQFLISFYEKMQSDKGSIPDRFSAQQFSDYHSELNMSSLELGDSALYFCASSLGGLAGVSPDTQYFGPGTRLTVL.